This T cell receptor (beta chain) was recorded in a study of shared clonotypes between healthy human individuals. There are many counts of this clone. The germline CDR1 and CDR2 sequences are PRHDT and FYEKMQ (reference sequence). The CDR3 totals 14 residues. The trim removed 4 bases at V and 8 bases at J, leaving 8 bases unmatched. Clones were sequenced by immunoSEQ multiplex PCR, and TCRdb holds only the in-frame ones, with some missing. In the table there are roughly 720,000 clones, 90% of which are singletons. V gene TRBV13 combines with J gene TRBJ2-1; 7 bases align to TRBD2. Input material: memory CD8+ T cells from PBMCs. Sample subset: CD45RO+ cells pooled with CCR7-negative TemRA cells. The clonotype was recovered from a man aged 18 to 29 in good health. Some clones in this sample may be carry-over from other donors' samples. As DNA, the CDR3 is TGTGCCAGCAGCTCAGCGGATCGGGGGGATGAGCAGTTCTTC. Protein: CASSSADRGDEQFF.